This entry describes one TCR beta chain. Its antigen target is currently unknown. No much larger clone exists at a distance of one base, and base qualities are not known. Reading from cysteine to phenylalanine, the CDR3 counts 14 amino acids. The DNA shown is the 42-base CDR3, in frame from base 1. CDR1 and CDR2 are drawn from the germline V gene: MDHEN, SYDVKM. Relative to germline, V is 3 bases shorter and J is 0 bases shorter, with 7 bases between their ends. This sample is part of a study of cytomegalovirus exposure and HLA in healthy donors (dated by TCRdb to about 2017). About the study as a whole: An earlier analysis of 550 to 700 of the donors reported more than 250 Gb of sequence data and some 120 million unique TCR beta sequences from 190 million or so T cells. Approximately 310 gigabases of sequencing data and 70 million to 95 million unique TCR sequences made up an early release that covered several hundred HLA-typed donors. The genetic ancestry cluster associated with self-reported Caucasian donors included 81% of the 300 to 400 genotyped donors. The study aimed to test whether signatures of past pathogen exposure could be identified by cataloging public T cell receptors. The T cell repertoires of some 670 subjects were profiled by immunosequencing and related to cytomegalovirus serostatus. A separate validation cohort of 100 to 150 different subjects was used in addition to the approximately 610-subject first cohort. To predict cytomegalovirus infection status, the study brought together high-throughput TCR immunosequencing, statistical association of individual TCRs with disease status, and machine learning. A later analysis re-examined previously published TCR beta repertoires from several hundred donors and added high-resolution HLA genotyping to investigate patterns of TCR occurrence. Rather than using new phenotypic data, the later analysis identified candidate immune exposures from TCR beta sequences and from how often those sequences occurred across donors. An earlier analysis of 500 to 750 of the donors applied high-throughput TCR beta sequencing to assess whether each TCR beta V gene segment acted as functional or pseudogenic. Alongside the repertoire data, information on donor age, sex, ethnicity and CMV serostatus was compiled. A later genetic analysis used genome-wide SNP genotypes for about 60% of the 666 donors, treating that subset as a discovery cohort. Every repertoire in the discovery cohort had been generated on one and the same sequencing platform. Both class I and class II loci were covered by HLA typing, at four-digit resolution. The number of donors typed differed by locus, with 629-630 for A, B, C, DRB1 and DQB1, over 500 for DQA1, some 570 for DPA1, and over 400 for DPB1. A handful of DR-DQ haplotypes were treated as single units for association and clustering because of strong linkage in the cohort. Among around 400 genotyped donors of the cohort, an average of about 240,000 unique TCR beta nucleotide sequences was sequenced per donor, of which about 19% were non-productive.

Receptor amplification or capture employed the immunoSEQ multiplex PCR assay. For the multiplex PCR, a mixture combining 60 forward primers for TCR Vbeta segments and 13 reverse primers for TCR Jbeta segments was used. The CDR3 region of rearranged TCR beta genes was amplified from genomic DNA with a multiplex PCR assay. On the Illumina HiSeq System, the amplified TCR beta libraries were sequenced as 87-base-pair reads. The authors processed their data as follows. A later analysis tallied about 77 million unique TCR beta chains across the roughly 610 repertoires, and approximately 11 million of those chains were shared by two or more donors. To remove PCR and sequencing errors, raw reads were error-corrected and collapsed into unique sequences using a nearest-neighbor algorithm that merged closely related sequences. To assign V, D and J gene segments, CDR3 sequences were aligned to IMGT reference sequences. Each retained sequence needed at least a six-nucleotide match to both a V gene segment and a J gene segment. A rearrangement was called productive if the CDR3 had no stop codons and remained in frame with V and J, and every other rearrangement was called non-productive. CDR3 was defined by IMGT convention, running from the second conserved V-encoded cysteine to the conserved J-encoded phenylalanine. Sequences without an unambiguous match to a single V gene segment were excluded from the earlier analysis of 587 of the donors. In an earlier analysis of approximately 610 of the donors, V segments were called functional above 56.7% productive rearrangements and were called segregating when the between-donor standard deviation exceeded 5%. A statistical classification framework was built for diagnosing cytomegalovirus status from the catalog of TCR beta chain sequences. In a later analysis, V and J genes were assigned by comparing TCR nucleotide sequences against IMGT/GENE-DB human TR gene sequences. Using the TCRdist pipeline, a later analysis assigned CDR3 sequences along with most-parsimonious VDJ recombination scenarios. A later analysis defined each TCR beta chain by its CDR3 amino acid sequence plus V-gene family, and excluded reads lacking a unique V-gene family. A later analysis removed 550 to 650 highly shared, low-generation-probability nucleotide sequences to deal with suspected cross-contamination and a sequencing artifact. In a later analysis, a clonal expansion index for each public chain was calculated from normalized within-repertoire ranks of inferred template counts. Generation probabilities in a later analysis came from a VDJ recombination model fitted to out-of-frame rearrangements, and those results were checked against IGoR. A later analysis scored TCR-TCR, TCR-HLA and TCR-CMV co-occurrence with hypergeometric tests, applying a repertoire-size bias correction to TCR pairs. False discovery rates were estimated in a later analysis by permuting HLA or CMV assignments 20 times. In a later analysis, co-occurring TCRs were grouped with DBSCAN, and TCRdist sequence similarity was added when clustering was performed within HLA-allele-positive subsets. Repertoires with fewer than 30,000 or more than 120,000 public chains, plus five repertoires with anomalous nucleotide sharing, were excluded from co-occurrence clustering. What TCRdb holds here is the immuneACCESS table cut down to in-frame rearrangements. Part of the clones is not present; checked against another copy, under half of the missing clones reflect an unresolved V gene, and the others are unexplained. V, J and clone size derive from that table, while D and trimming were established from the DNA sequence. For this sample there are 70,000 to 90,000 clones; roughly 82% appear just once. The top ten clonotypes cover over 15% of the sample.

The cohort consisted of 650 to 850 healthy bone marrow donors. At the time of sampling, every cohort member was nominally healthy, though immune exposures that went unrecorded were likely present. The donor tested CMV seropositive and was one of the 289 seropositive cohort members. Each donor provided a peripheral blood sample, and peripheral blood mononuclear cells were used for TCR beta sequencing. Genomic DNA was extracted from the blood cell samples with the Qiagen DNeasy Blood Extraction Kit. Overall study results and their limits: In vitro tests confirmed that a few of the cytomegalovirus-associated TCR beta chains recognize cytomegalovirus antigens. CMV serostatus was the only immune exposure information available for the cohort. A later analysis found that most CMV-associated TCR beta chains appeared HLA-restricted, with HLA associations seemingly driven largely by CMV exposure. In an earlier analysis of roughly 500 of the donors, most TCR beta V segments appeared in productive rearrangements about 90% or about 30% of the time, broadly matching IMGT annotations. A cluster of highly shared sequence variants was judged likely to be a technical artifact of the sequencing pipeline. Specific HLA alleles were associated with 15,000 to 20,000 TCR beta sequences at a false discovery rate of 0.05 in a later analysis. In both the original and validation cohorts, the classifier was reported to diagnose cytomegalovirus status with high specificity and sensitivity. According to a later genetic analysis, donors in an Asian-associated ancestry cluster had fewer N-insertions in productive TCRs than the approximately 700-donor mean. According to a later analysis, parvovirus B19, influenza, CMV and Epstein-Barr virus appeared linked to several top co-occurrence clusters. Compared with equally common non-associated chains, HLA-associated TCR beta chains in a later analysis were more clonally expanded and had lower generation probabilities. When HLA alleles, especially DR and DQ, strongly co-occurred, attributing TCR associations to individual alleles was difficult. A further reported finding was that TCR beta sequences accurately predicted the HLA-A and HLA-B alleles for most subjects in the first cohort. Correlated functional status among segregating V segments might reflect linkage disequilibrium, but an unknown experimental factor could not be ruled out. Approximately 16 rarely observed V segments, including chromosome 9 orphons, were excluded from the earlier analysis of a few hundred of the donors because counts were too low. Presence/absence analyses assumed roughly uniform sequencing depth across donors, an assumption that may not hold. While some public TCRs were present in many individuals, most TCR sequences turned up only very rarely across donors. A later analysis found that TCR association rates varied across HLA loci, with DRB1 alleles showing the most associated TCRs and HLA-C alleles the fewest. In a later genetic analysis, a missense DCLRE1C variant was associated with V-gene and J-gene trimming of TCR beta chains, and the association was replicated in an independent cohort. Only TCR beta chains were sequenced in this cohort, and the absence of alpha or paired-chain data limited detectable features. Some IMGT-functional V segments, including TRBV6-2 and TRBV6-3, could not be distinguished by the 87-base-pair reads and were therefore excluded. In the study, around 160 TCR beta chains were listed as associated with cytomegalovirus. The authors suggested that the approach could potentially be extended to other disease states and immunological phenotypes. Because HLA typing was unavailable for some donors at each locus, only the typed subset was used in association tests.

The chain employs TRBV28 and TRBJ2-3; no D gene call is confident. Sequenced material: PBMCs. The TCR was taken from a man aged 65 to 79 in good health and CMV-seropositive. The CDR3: CASSFTGSTDTQYF. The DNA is TGTGCCAGCAGTTTTACGGGTAGCACAGATACGCAGTATTTT.